The next 11 T cell receptor beta chains were all read from a single sample in a study of cytomegalovirus exposure and HLA in healthy donors. 60 Vbeta and 13 Jbeta primers were used in PCR. Repertoires were generated with immunoSEQ multiplex PCR, while TCRdb's copy carries only in-frame clones and drops some. Of roughly 100,000 clones listed, roughly 70% are singletons. The sequenced sample consisted of PBMCs. These receptors were obtained from a man aged 40-55 years in good health and CMV-seronegative.

The V gene is TRBV5-4, the J gene TRBJ2-7; 12 bases are shared with TRBD1. V lost 2 bases, J lost 5 bases, and 11 bases stayed unmatched. This CDR3 region has 17 residues. Germline assignment: CDR1 SGHNT and CDR2 YYREEE (reference sequence). The DNA for the CDR3 is TGTGCCAGCAGCTTAACCCCTCCGGGACAGGGGGCCCACGAGCAGTACTTC. Its protein is CASSLTPPGQGAHEQYF. Full variable domain (missing parts from reference TRBV5-4 and TRBJ2-7): ETGVTQSPTHLIKTRGQQVTLRCSSQSGHNTVSWYQQALGQGPQFIFQYYREEENGRGNFPPRFSGLQFPNYSSELNVNALELDDSALYLCASSLTPPGQGAHEQYFGPGTRLTVT.

The genes are TRBV7-6 and TRBJ2-7; 7 bases fit TRBD2. The germline gives CDR1 SGHVS, CDR2 FNYEAQ. V lost 1 base and J lost 2; bases outside the gene matches: 5. CDR3 size: 15 residues. CDR3 protein: CASSLGGGVPYEQYF. In DNA form, the CDR3 reads TGTGCCAGCAGCTTAGGGGGGGGAGTGCCCTACGAGCAGTACTTC.

The chain is built from TRBV5-1 and TRBJ1-5; D may be TRBD1 (6 bases). The CDR3 has 15 residues. V was shortened by 2 bases and J by 1 base, with 10 bases between the two germline ends. CDR1 is SGHRS, CDR2 YFSETQ, per germline. This CDR3 is CASSLQGASNQPQHF. CDR3 in DNA: TGCGCCAGCAGCTTACAGGGAGCAAGCAATCAGCCCCAGCATTTT.

V usage is TRBV28 and J usage is TRBJ1-2; TRBD1 matches 8 bases. V lost 3 bases and J lost 5; bases outside the gene matches: 11. The CDR3 length is 16 residues. Germline V gene sequence: CDR1 MDHEN, CDR2 SYDVKM. CDR3 sequence (DNA): TGTGCCAGCAGTTTTATGCAGGGGGCGTTCGGGTATGGCTACACCTTC. Protein product: CASSFMQGAFGYGYTF.

CDR3 sequence: CASKGQGFEQYF. Written as DNA, the CDR3 is TGTGCCAGCAAAGGACAGGGTTTCGAGCAGTACTTC. This chain links TRBV7-9 with TRBJ2-7; 8 nucleotides line up with TRBD1. The trim removed 7 bases at V and 6 bases at J, leaving 5 bases unmatched. The CDR3 is 12 amino acids. Germline V CDR1 and CDR2: SEHNR, FQNEAQ (reference sequence).

This clone was counted a few times. This same CDR3 is encoded by further DNA sequences in the sample. This chain joins TRBV7-9 and TRBJ1-5, with TRBD1 as a possible D gene (5 bases). The germline CDR1 and CDR2 sequences are SEHNR and FQNEAQ (reference sequence). V was clipped by 2 bases and J by 4 bases, with 9 bases between them. The length of the CDR3 is 14 residues. Here the CDR3 DNA reads TGTGCCAGCAGCTTATTGGGGGGGAATCAGCCCCAGCATTTT. This translates into CASSLLGGNQPQHF. Filled out from reference TRBV7-9 and TRBJ1-5, the complete variable domain reads DTGVSQNPRHKITKRGQNVTFRCDPISEHNRLYWYRQTLGQGPEFLTYFQNEAQLEKSRLLSDRFSAERPKGSFSTLEIQRTEQGDSAMYLCASSLLGGNQPQHFGDGTRLSIL.

The chain carries TRBV4-1 and TRBJ2-2; D perhaps matches TRBD2 (5 bases). Germline values: CDR1 MGHRA, CDR2 YSYEKL. V shed 1 base and J shed 5 bases, with 11 bases lying between them. The CDR3 totals 15 residues. The CDR3 DNA reads TGCGCCAGCAGCCAAGGGACGGGGATGACCGGGGAGCTGTTTTTT. This encodes CASSQGTGMTGELFF.

This chain joins TRBV28 and TRBJ2-1; 13 bases map to TRBD2. The CDR3 has 19 amino acids. After removal of 7 bases from V and 0 bases from J, the junction contained 12 bases not matched to a gene. The germline CDR1 and CDR2 sequences are MDHEN and SYDVKM. Written as DNA, the CDR3 is TGTGCCAGCATCCCGGGCGGGACTAGCGGGGTTAGCTCCTACAATGAGCAGTTCTTC. Its protein product is CASIPGGTSGVSSYNEQFF. The variable domain in full, with the rest retrieved from reference TRBV28 and TRBJ2-1, is DVKVTQSSRYLVKRTGEKVFLECVQDMDHENMFWYRQDPGLGLRLIYFSYDVKMKEKGDIPEGYSVSREKKERFSLILESASTNQTSMYLCASIPGGTSGVSSYNEQFFGPGTRLTVL.

V gene TRBV27 combines with J gene TRBJ2-7, with TRBD1 identical over 9 bases. The CDR3 has 16 residues. V shed 6 bases, J shed 2 bases, and the junction held 11 bases outside the gene matches. Germline V CDR1 and CDR2: MNHEY, SMNVEV (reference sequence). DNA of the CDR3: TGTGCCAGCAGCCGATTCACCGGGACAGGGCCCTACGAGCAGTACTTC. This translates into CASSRFTGTGPYEQYF.

The V gene is TRBV5-5, the J gene TRBJ2-2, with no clear D. This CDR3 is 14 amino acids long. Trimming took 2 bases from V and 5 from J, leaving 10 bases between them. Germline-derived CDR1 and CDR2 are SGHKS and YYEKEE (reference sequence). The CDR3 protein is CASSFFGNTGELFF. In DNA, the CDR3 is TGTGCCAGCAGCTTTTTCGGTAATACCGGGGAGCTGTTTTTT.

This chain joins TRBV5-1 and TRBJ2-5; 7 nucleotides agree with TRBD1. J gave up 2 bases and V 6 bases, and 7 bases lay outside the gene matches. The V gene's germline CDR1 is SGHRS and CDR2 YFSETQ. The CDR3 is 14 residues long. CDR3 nucleotides: TGCGCCAGCACCATCCCAGGGGGTCAAGAGACCCAGTACTTC. It yields the protein CASTIPGGQETQYF.